These 8 T cell receptor beta chains were sequenced from one sample in a study of T cell responses to AZD1222 COVID-19 vaccine. Profiling relied on immunoSEQ multiplex PCR, and the TCRdb table lists in-frame clones only, not all of them. The repertoire holds approximately 100,000 clones, with just over 90% as singletons. Sample: peripheral blood, taken on day 0 of AZD1222 vaccination. These receptors all come from an adult in good health.

CDR3 sequence: CASSPPDRAPDTQYF. Written as DNA, the CDR3 is TGTGCCAGCAGCCCGCCGGACAGGGCCCCAGATACGCAGTATTTT. The chain combines TRBV11-2 with TRBJ2-3; TRBD1 aligns across 8 bases. The CDR3 sequence is 15 residues long. From germline, CDR1 is SGHAT and CDR2 FQNNGV. V shed 5 bases and J 4 bases; nucleotides not matched to a gene: 8.

This chain uses TRBV9 with TRBJ2-6; D ambiguous. V lost 0 bases and J 0 bases, leaving 4 bases between the germline ends. This CDR3 contains 15 residues. Germline CDR1 is SGDLS and CDR2 is YYNGEE. CDR3 nucleotide sequence: TGTGCCAGCAGCGTAGGGAGCTCTGGGGCCAACGTCCTGACTTTC. Residues: CASSVGSSGANVLTF. Combining the CDR3 with reference TRBV9 and TRBJ2-6 gives the whole variable domain DSGVTQTPKHLITATGQRVTLRCSPRSGDLSVYWYQQSLDQGLQFLIQYYNGEERAKGNILERFSAQQFPDLHSELNLSSLELGDSALYFCASSVGSSGANVLTFGAGSRLTVL.

Turning to this clone: At one boundary the junction diverges from the germline segment, which might be a read error. The chain couples TRBV19 to TRBJ1-1; perhaps TRBD1 as D (5 bases). CDR3 size: 16 residues. Germline V CDR1 and CDR2: LNHDA, SQIVND (reference sequence). The CDR3 reads CASSIGGGSVNTEAFF. The CDR3, as DNA: TGTGCCAGTAGTATAGGGGGGGGATCGGTGAATACTGAAGCTTTCTTT.

The DNA of the CDR3 is TGTGCCAGCAGCTTAGGTGTACGGACCCATAATGAAAAACTGTTTTTT. Translated, it gives CASSLGVRTHNEKLFF. The chain links TRBV7-9 to TRBJ1-4; D is unresolved. The CDR3 sequence is 16 residues long. The germline V and J ends were trimmed by 1 base and 4 bases, with 13 bases remaining between them. From germline, CDR1 is SEHNR and CDR2 FQNEAQ (reference sequence).

The chain joins TRBV10-2 to TRBJ1-1, with 8 bases lining up with TRBD1. In germline, CDR1 is WSHSY, CDR2 SAAADI. The CDR3 extends over 16 amino acids. Trimming took 3 bases from V and 1 from J; bases not matched to a gene: 7. CDR3 residues: CASSDRQGRANTEAFF. CDR3 coding DNA: TGCGCCAGCAGTGATCGACAGGGGAGAGCGAACACTGAAGCTTTCTTT.

The chain uses TRBV27 and TRBJ2-5; D unclear. This CDR3 has 15 amino acids. V was shortened by 4 bases and J by 4 bases, with 16 bases between the two germline ends. Germline-derived CDR1 and CDR2 are MNHEY and SMNVEV (reference sequence). The CDR3 nucleotides are TGTGCCAGCAGTTCGGCGGTCTACCTCGGAGAGACCCAGTACTTC. It encodes CASSSAVYLGETQYF.

The chain has TRBV7-6 and TRBJ1-1, with D tentatively TRBD1 (5 bases). CDR3 size: 16 residues. Trimming removed 2 bases at V and 1 base at J, with 14 bases between. The V gene's germline CDR1 is SGHVS and CDR2 FNYEAQ. The CDR3 DNA reads TGTGCCAGCAGCTTACGGGCCAATGGGGGGAACACTGAAGCTTTCTTT. The encoded protein is CASSLRANGGNTEAFF.

The chain is built from TRBV12-3 or TRBV12-4 and TRBJ2-1; the D is unclear. The V and J ends lost 3 bases and 7 bases respectively, with 7 bases between them. There are 12 residues in the CDR3. CDR3 sequence reads: CASSLIRNEQFF. The DNA of the CDR3 is TGTGCCAGCAGTTTGATTAGGAATGAGCAGTTCTTC.